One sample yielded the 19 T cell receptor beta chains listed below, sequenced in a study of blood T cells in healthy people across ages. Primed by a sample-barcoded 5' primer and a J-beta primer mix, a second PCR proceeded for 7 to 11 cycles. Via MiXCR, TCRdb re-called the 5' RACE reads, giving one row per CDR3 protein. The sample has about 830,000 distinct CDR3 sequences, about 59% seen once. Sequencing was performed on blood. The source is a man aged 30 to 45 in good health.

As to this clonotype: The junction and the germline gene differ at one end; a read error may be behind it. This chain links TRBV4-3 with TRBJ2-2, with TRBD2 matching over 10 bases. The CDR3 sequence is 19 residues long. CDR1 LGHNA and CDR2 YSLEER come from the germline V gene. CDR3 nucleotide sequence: TGCGCCAGTAGCCAAGATCGGATAGCGGGGGGCCTCAACACCGGGGAGCTGTTTTTT. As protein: CASSQDRIAGGLNTGELFF.

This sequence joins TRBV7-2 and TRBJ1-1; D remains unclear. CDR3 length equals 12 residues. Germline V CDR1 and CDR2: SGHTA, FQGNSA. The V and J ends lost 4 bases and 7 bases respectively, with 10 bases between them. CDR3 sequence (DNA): TGTGCCAGCAGCTGGTACACAAATGAAGCTTTCTTT. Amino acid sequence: CASSWYTNEAFF.

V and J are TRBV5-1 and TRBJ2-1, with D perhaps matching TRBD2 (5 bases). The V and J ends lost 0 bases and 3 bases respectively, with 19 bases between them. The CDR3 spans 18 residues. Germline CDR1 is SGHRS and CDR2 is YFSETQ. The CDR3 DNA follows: TGCGCCAGCAGCTTGGCTACGTTTTGGAGGCGAGACTACAATGAGCAGTTCTTC. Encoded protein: CASSLATFWRRDYNEQFF.

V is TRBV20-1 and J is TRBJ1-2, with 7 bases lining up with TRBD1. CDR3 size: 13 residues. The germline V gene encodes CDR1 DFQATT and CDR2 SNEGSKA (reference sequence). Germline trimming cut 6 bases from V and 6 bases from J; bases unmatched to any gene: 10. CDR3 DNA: TGCAGTGCGGCCGACAGGGTATATAATGGCTACACCTTC. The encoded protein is CSAADRVYNGYTF.

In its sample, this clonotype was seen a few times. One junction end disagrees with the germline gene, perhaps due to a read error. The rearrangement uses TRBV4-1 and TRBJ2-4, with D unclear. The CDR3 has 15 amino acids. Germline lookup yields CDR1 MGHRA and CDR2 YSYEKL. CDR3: CASSQVGLAKNIQYF. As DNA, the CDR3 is TGTGCCAGCAGCCAAGTGGGGTTGGCCAAAAACATTCAGTACTTC.

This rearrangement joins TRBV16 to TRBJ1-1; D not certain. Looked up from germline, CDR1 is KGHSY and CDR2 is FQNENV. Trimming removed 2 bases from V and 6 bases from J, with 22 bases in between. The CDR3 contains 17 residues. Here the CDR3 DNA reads TGTGCCAGCAGCCAAAGGCGCTTGAGGAGTAATGGGTCTGAAGCTTTCTTT. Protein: CASSQRRLRSNGSEAFF.

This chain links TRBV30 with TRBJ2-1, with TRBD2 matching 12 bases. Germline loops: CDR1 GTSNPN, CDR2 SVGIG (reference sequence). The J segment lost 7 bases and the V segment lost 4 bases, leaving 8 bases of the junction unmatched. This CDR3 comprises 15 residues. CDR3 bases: TGTGCCTGGACCAACCTAGCGGGGGGGCCAAATGAGCAGTTCTTC. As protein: CAWTNLAGGPNEQFF.

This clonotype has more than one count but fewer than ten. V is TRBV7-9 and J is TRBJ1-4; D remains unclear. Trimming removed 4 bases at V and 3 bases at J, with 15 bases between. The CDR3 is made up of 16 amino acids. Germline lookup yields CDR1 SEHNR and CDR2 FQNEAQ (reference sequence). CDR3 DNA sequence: TGTGCCAGCAGCTCCCCCGTTGTGATCGCTAATGAAAAACTGTTTTTT. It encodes CASSSPVVIANEKLFF.

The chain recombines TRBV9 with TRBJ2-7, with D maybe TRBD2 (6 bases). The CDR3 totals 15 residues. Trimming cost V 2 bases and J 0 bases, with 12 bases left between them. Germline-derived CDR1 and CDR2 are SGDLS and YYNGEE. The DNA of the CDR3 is TGTGCCAGCAGCGTCGGGGACTCCTACTCCTACGAGCAGTACTTC. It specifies CASSVGDSYSYEQYF.

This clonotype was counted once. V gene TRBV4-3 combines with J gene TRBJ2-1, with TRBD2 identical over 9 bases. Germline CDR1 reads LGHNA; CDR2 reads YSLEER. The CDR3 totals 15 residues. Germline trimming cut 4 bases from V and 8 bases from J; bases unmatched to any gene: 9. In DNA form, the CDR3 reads TGCGCCAGCAGCCCGACTAGCGGTCTTTCGGATGAGCAGTTCTTC. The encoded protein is CASSPTSGLSDEQFF.

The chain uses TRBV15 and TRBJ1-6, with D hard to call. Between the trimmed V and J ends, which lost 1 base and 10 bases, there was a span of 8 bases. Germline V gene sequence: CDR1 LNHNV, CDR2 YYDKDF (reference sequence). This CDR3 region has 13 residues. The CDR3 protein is CATSRGRESPLHF. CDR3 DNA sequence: TGTGCCACCAGCAGAGGGAGGGAATCACCCCTCCACTTT.

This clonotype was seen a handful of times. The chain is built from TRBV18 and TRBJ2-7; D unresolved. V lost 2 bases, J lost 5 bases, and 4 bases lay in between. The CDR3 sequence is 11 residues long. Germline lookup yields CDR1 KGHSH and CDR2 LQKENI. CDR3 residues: CASSPGHEQYF. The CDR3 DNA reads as TGTGCCAGCTCACCAGGACACGAGCAGTACTTC.

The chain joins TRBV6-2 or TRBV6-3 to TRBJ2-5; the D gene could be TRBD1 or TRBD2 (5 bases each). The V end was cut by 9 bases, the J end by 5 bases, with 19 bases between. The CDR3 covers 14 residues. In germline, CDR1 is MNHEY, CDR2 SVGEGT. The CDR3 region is CASKRGIPTETQYF. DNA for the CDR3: TGTGCCAGTAAACGGGGCATCCCGACGGAGACCCAGTACTTC.

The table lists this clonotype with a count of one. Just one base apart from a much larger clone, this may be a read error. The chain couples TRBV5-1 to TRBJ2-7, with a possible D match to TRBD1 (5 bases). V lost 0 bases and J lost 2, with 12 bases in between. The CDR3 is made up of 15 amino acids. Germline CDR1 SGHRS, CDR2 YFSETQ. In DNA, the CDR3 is TGCGCCAGCAGCTTGGCCGACAGCGCTCCCTACGAGCAGTACTTC. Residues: CASSLADSAPYEQYF.

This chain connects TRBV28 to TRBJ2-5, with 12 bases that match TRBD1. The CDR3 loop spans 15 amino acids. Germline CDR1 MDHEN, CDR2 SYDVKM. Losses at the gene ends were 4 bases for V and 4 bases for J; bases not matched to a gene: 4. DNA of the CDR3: TGTGCCAGCAGTTGGGACAGGGGGCGAGGAGAGACCCAGTACTTC. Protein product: CASSWDRGRGETQYF. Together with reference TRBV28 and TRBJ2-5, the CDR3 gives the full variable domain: DVKVTQSSRYLVKRTGEKVFLECVQDMDHENMFWYRQDPGLGLRLIYFSYDVKMKEKGDIPEGYSVSREKKERFSLILESASTNQTSMYLCASSWDRGRGETQYFGPGTRLLVL.

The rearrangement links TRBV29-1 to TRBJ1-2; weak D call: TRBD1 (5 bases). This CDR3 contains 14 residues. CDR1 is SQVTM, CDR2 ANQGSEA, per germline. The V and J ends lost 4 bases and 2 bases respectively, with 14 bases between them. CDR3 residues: CSVVRQPLNYGYTF. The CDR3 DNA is TGCAGCGTTGTGAGACAGCCTTTGAACTATGGCTACACCTTC.

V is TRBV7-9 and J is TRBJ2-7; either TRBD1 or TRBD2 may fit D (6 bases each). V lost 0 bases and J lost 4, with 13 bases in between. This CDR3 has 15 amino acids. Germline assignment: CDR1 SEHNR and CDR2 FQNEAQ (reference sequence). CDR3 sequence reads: CASSLARQGRYEQYF. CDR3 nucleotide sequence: TGTGCCAGCAGCTTAGCACGGCAGGGGAGGTACGAGCAGTACTTC.

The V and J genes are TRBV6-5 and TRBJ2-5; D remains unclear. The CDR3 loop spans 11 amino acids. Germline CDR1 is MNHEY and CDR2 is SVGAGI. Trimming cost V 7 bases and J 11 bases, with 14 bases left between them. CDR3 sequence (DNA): TGTGCCAGCACCTGGGGTTCGAAACAGTACTTC. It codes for CASTWGSKQYF.

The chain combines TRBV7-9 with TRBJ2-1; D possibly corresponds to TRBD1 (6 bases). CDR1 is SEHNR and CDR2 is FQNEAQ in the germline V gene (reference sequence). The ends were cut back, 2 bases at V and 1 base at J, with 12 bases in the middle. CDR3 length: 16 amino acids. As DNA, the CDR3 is TGTGCCAGCAGCTTAAGTGCAGGGGCTTCCTACAATGAGCAGTTCTTC. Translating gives CASSLSAGASYNEQFF.